A single sample is the source of the 5 T cell receptor beta chains below, sequenced in a study of T-cell reconstitution after alpha-beta-depleted transplantation in children. Unique molecular identifiers tagged the TCRbeta library. TCRdb ran MiXCR on the PCR reads and lists one entry per CDR3 protein. In the table there are approximately 350,000 distinct CDR3 sequences, more than 10% of which are singletons. The source material was PBMCs, sampled from the stem cell graft. Receptors originate from a human donor who donated a stem cell graft to a child with Fanconi anemia.

The table lists this clonotype with many counts. The genes are TRBV29-1 and TRBJ2-7; D gene uncertain. The V end was cut by 6 bases, the J end by 6 bases, with 15 bases between. CDR3 size: 12 residues. Germline V gene lookup returns CDR1 SQVTM and CDR2 ANQGSEA. The CDR3 DNA sequence: TGCAGCGTCCCTGGGCAGGCACGCGAGCAGTACTTC. Translated, it gives CSVPGQAREQYF.

This clonotype was picked up many times. This rearrangement joins TRBV9 to TRBJ2-1; D ambiguous. Germline V gene data show CDR1 as SGDLS and CDR2 as YYNGEE. CDR3 length: 13 amino acids. Trimming stripped 4 bases from V and 5 bases from J, with 10 bases between. The CDR3 bases are TGTGCCAGCAGCCTTCTGACCAACAATGAGCAGTTCTTC. Its protein product is CASSLLTNNEQFF.

The chain has TRBV11-2 and TRBJ1-1; D is uncertain. CDR3 length: 15 residues. The V end lost 3 bases, the J end lost 4 bases, and 15 bases lay between the germline ends. Looked up from germline, CDR1 is SGHAT and CDR2 is FQNNGV. The CDR3 is CASSFRRNLGTEAFF. CDR3 coding DNA: TGTGCCAGCAGCTTTCGACGGAACTTAGGCACTGAAGCTTTCTTT.

In its sample, this clonotype was seen a few times. This chain joins TRBV4-3 and TRBJ1-1, with a possible D match to TRBD1 (5 bases). The length of the CDR3 is 15 residues. V was shortened by 3 bases and J by 5 bases, with 16 bases between the two germline ends. Germline CDR1 reads LGHNA; CDR2 reads YSLEER. The CDR3 reads CASSQSSGRGTEAFF. The CDR3 nucleotides read TGCGCCAGCAGCCAGTCCTCCGGTCGGGGGACTGAAGCTTTCTTT.

This clonotype was detected a few times. Germline is not matched at one junction end, which may reflect a read error. The chain carries TRBV15 and TRBJ1-1; D remains ambiguous. Germline V gene sequence: CDR1 LNHNV, CDR2 YYDKDF (reference sequence). CDR3 length: 14 residues. The DNA of the CDR3 is TGTGCCACGAGCAGTGAATTGGGGAACACTGAAGCTTTCTTT. Translated: CATSSELGNTEAFF.